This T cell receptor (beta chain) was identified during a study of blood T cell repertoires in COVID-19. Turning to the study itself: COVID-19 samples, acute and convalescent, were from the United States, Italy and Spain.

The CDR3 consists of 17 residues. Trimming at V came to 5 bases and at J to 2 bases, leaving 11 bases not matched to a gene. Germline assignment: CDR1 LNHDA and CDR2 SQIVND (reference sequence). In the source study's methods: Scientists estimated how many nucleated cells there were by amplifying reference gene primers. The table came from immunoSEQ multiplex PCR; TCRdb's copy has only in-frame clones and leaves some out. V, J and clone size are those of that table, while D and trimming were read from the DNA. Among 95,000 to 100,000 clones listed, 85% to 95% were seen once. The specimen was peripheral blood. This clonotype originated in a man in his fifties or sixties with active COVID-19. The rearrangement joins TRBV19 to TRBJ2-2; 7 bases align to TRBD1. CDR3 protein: CASSPSLGQANTGELFF. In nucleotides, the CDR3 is TGTGCCAGTAGTCCCTCCCTCGGACAGGCTAACACCGGGGAGCTGTTTTTT.